This passage covers 24 T cell receptor beta chains from one sample sequenced in a study of CD8+ T cells in alopecia areata. In each case, RNA was isolated and then reverse transcribed into cDNA as the sequencing template. The data were produced by immunoSEQ multiplex PCR, yet TCRdb's version contains in-frame clones alone and is incomplete. The data contain around 190,000 clones, roughly 60% of them singletons. Indicated treatment: oral pan-JAK inhibitor, 5-10 mg twice daily. The source was CD4+ T cells sorted from blood, collected around week 49, from a patient treated with tofacitinib. These receptors were obtained from a human donor with alopecia areata.

Points on this clone: The germline gene is not matched at one end of the junction; a read error may be the cause. The chain has TRBV2 and TRBJ2-4, with D uncertain. This CDR3 region has 8 residues. The V gene's germline CDR1 is SNHLY and CDR2 FYNNEI. CDR3 loop: CATSIQYF. For the CDR3, the DNA is TGTGCCACCAGTATTCAGTACTTC.

This rearrangement joins TRBV2 to TRBJ2-7; 8 nucleotides line up with TRBD1. This CDR3 is built from 14 residues. Unmatched junction bases numbered 10, after V lost 10 bases and J lost 2 bases. From germline, CDR1 is SNHLY and CDR2 FYNNEI. CDR3 DNA sequence: TGTGCCACCCAACCGGGACAGGATGCCTACGAGCAGTACTTC. Its translation is CATQPGQDAYEQYF. Full variable domain (rest looked up from reference TRBV2 and TRBJ2-7): EPEVTQTPSHQVTQMGQEVILRCVPISNHLYFYWYRQILGQKVEFLVSFYNNEISEKSEIFDDQFSVERPDGSNFTLKIRSTKLEDSAMYFCATQPGQDAYEQYFGPGTRLTVT.

The chain uses TRBV5-1 and TRBJ2-3; 9 positions match TRBD2. The CDR3 totals 17 residues. J lost 4 bases, V lost 0 bases, and 9 bases had no gene match. The germline V gene encodes CDR1 SGHRS and CDR2 YFSETQ. The CDR3 sequence is CASSLAVVAGAADTQYF. DNA for the CDR3: TGCGCCAGCAGCTTGGCCGTGGTAGCGGGGGCTGCAGATACGCAGTATTTT.

In its sample, this clone was seen a few times. This sequence joins TRBV28 and TRBJ1-1; D uncertain. Germline V CDR1 and CDR2: MDHEN, SYDVKM. Trimming pared 4 bases from V and 5 bases from J, leaving 14 bases between. The CDR3 is 14 residues long. The CDR3 sequence is CASSSIGFSTEAFF. As DNA, the CDR3 is TGTGCCAGCAGTTCCATAGGGTTTTCAACTGAAGCTTTCTTT.

The DNA for the CDR3 is TGCAGCGTAGGGGGCAGGGAAACAGATACGCAGTATTTT. This sequence encodes CSVGGRETDTQYF. The chain combines TRBV29-1 with TRBJ2-3, with 7 nucleotides matching TRBD1. The CDR3 has 13 residues. Germline V CDR1 and CDR2: SQVTM, ANQGSEA. V lost 6 bases and J lost 3; bases outside the gene matches: 6.

This clone was seen a few times. The chain uses TRBV7-2 and TRBJ1-5, with D possibly being TRBD1 (5 bases). The CDR3 covers 13 residues. The germline gives CDR1 SGHTA, CDR2 FQGNSA. V was pared by 5 bases and J by 4 bases, with 9 bases between. The CDR3 DNA follows: TGTGCCAGCAGCCAGCGGGGGAATCAGCCCCAGCATTTT. It yields the protein CASSQRGNQPQHF. The full variable domain, in which reference TRBV7-2 and TRBJ1-5 provide the parts outside the CDR3, is GAGVSQSPSNKVTEKGKDVELRCDPISGHTALYWYRQSLGQGLEFLIYFQGNSAPDKSGLPSDRFSAERTGGSVSTLTIQRTQQEDSAVYLCASSQRGNQPQHFGDGTRLSIL.

This clone was seen a few times. V gene TRBV7-9 combines with J gene TRBJ2-7; weak D call: TRBD2 (5 bases). The CDR3 consists of 12 residues. Trimming took 2 bases from V and 3 from J, leaving 5 bases between them. Germline V lookup: CDR1 SEHNR, CDR2 FQNEAQ (reference sequence). The chain's CDR3 is CASSLRDYEQYF. The CDR3, as DNA: TGTGCCAGCAGCTTACGGGACTACGAGCAGTACTTC.

The V gene is TRBV30, the J gene TRBJ1-2; D not certain. The length of the CDR3 is 12 residues. V lost 0 bases, J lost 4 bases, and 6 bases lay in between. Germline CDR1 GTSNPN, CDR2 SVGIG (reference sequence). The CDR3 sequence is CAWSVEGYGYTF. The CDR3 coding sequence is TGTGCCTGGAGTGTAGAGGGCTATGGCTACACCTTC.

This clone was found once. The V and J genes are TRBV27 and TRBJ2-2, with a tentative D call TRBD1 (6 bases). The CDR3 has 14 amino acids. Trimming removed 5 bases from V and 4 bases from J, with 11 bases in between. Germline V gene sequence: CDR1 MNHEY, CDR2 SMNVEV (reference sequence). CDR3 region: CASSPRTATGELFF. DNA for the CDR3: TGTGCCAGCAGTCCAAGGACAGCCACCGGGGAGCTGTTTTTT.

The chain recombines TRBV29-1 with TRBJ2-1; TRBD2 aligns across 9 bases. CDR1 and CDR2 from the germline V gene are SQVTM and ANQGSEA. This CDR3 region has 13 residues. V gave up 4 bases and J gave up 5 bases; unmatched junction bases: 3. The CDR3 DNA sequence: TGCAGCGTTGGACTAGCGGTAAACAATGAGCAGTTCTTC. Its translation is CSVGLAVNNEQFF.

The CDR3: CASSEALAGRQQFF. The CDR3 region has the DNA TGTGCCAGCAGTGAAGCGCTGGCAGGTCGCCAACAGTTCTTC. The chain recombines TRBV2 with TRBJ2-1; D unclear. From germline, CDR1 is SNHLY and CDR2 FYNNEI. Deletions cut 0 bases from V and 13 bases from J, with 16 bases between. The CDR3 has 14 residues.

The chain has TRBV29-1 and TRBJ1-5, with a weak D call TRBD1 (5 bases). The CDR3 sequence is 15 residues long. Trimming removed 4 bases at V and 6 bases at J, with 19 bases between. Germline CDR1 reads SQVTM; CDR2 reads ANQGSEA. The chain's CDR3 is CSVVLQGGLGQPQHF. For the CDR3, the DNA is TGCAGCGTTGTACTGCAGGGAGGGTTAGGTCAGCCCCAGCATTTT.

The J gene is TRBJ2-6, the V gene TRBV10-3; weak D call: TRBD1 (6 bases). Germline CDR1 reads ENHRY; CDR2 reads SYGVKD. The CDR3 spans 16 residues. V was cut by 4 bases and J by 3 bases, with 13 bases left in between. The CDR3 region has the DNA TGTGCCATCAGTGGCATAGAGACAGGTGGGGCCAACGTCCTGACTTTC. This gives the protein CAISGIETGGANVLTF.

The chain joins TRBV4-3 to TRBJ2-2; no firm D call. CDR1 is LGHNA and CDR2 is YSLEER in the germline V gene. CDR3 size: 15 residues. V was cut by 0 bases and J by 3 bases, with 8 bases left in between. The CDR3 DNA is TGCGCCAGCAGCCAAGAAACGGCATACACCGGGGAGCTGTTTTTT. Protein sequence: CASSQETAYTGELFF.

J is TRBJ2-5 and V is TRBV6-1, with D hard to call. V lost 2 bases to trimming and J lost 3 bases, with 4 bases between them. This CDR3 has 12 amino acids. Germline CDR1 and CDR2: MNHNS and SASEGT. The CDR3 loop reads CASSEMKETQYF. The CDR3 DNA is TGTGCCAGCAGTGAAATGAAAGAGACCCAGTACTTC.

V gene TRBV5-6 combines with J gene TRBJ1-1; the D gene is possibly TRBD1 (5 bases). Germline lookup yields CDR1 SGHDT and CDR2 YYEEEE. The germline V and J ends were trimmed by 1 base and 6 bases, with 13 bases remaining between them. The CDR3 totals 14 residues. For the CDR3, the DNA is TGTGCCAGCAGCTTGCTCCGGGGAGGGGCTGAAGCTTTCTTT. This codes for CASSLLRGGAEAFF.

A few counts support this clone. V gene TRBV14 combines with J gene TRBJ2-5, with unresolved D. From germline, CDR1 is SGHDN and CDR2 FVKESK. V shed 1 base and J shed 5 bases, with 5 bases lying between them. The CDR3 has 12 residues. For the CDR3, the DNA is TGTGCCAGCAGCCAAGCATGGGAGACCCAGTACTTC. This sequence encodes CASSQAWETQYF.

There are many counts of this clone. In the same sample, other DNA sequences code for this CDR3. The V call is TRBV12-5, the J call TRBJ2-2; D not certain. Trimming pared 3 bases from V and 2 bases from J, leaving 4 bases between. In germline, CDR1 is LGHNT, CDR2 FRNRAP. This CDR3 region has 13 residues. The CDR3 DNA follows: TGTGCTAGTGGTTTAGACAACACCGGGGAGCTGTTTTTT. This gives the protein CASGLDNTGELFF. Combining the CDR3 with reference TRBV12-5 and TRBJ2-2 gives the whole variable domain DARVTQTPRHKVTEMGQEVTMRCQPILGHNTVFWYRQTMMQGLELLAYFRNRAPLDDSGMPKDRFSAEMPDATLATLKIQPSEPRDSAVYFCASGLDNTGELFFGEGSRLTVL.

This chain joins TRBV4-3 and TRBJ2-3; the D is unclear. V lost 0 bases and J lost 5, with 9 bases in between. There are 14 residues in the CDR3. Germline values: CDR1 LGHNA, CDR2 YSLEER. CDR3 nucleotides: TGCGCCAGCAGCCAAGATACCCGATTAGATACGCAGTATTTT. Translated, it gives CASSQDTRLDTQYF.

This clone occurred once. The chain recombines TRBV9 with TRBJ1-2; maybe TRBD1 (6 bases). Per the germline V gene, CDR1 is SGDLS and CDR2 is YYNGEE. The CDR3 contains 15 residues. V was pared by 0 bases and J by 2 bases, with 11 bases between. CDR3: CASSVGGAGNYGYTF. In nucleotides, the CDR3 is TGTGCCAGCAGCGTAGGGGGGGCTGGCAACTATGGCTACACCTTC.

This chain joins TRBV5-1 and TRBJ1-1; D gene unclear. V gave up 0 bases and J gave up 6 bases, with 9 bases separating them. Germline values: CDR1 SGHRS, CDR2 YFSETQ. There are 13 residues in the CDR3. The CDR3 reads CASSLAAWAEAFF. For the CDR3, the DNA is TGCGCCAGCAGCTTGGCGGCCTGGGCTGAAGCTTTCTTT. The variable domain in full, completed from reference TRBV5-1 and TRBJ1-1, reads KAGVTQTPRYLIKTRGQQVTLSCSPISGHRSVSWYQQTPGQGLQFLFEYFSETQRNKGNFPGRFSGRQFSNSRSEMNVSTLELGDSALYLCASSLAAWAEAFFGQGTRLTVV.

The chain is built from TRBV15 and TRBJ2-1, with 8 bases lining up with TRBD2. Germline CDR1 reads LNHNV; CDR2 reads YYDKDF (reference sequence). J lost 5 bases, V lost 0 bases, and 12 bases had no gene match. This CDR3 region has 18 residues. The DNA of the CDR3 is TGTGCCACCAGCAGAGATCGATTGTCTAGCGGGCGAAACAATGAGCAGTTCTTC. Translating gives CATSRDRLSSGRNNEQFF.

The rearrangement links TRBV5-1 to TRBJ2-3; D call uncertain. The CDR3 has 15 residues. The V end lost 3 bases, the J end lost 0 bases, and 11 bases lay between the germline ends. CDR1 is SGHRS and CDR2 is YFSETQ in the germline V gene. DNA for the CDR3: TGCGCCAGCAGCTCCGACCAATCTAGCACAGATACGCAGTATTTT. Its translation: CASSSDQSSTDTQYF.

Concerning this clone: The sample carries other DNA sequences with the same CDR3. This chain joins TRBV30 and TRBJ1-5; D remains ambiguous. V was shortened by 0 bases and J by 4 bases, with 7 bases between the two germline ends. There are 13 residues in the CDR3. Germline values: CDR1 GTSNPN, CDR2 SVGIG (reference sequence). CDR3 region: CAWSVRENQPQHF. DNA of the CDR3: TGTGCCTGGAGTGTAAGAGAAAATCAGCCCCAGCATTTT.